Below, 10 T cell receptor beta chains from the same sample are listed, as sequenced in a study of blood T cell repertoires in COVID-19. Libraries were prepared by immunoSEQ multiplex PCR; TCRdb keeps only in-frame clonotypes and omits some of them. The table shows 250,000 to 300,000 clones, with 85% to 90% occurring only once. Input material: PBMCs or T cells enriched from blood (not recorded which). The receptors shown here come from a woman aged 60-70 years in a cohort exposed to, infected with or recovered from COVID-19 (not recorded which).

J is TRBJ2-3 and V is TRBV19; 7 bases agree with TRBD2. Germline V CDR1 and CDR2: LNHDA, SQIVND (reference sequence). The junction had 4 bases not matched to a gene; V was cut back by 4 bases and J by 3 bases. The CDR3 is made up of 14 amino acids. CDR3 DNA sequence: TGTGCCAGTAGTAGCGGGAGTAGTACAGATACGCAGTATTTT. This sequence encodes CASSSGSSTDTQYF.

This clone appeared once. An end of the junction does not agree with germline; a read error may underlie this. Here the CDR3 reads CASSPSGLAHNEQFF. DNA of the CDR3: TGTGCTAGCAGCCCGTCGGGACTAGCCCACAATGAGCAGTTCTTC. This sequence joins TRBV7-7 and TRBJ2-1; 9 nucleotides align to TRBD2. The CDR3 runs to 15 residues. Germline lookup yields CDR1 SSHAT and CDR2 FNYEAQ (reference sequence).

The V gene is TRBV18, the J gene TRBJ2-7; D may be TRBD1 (5 bases). CDR3 size: 14 residues. Germline values: CDR1 KGHSH, CDR2 LQKENI. The V gene lost 5 bases and the J gene lost 3 bases, with 14 bases spanning the gap. Here the CDR3 DNA reads TGTGCCAGCTCAGACAGACATTACGTCTACGAGCAGTACTTC. It encodes CASSDRHYVYEQYF.

J is TRBJ2-1 and V is TRBV7-3; 8 bases line up with TRBD2. The CDR3 loop spans 14 amino acids. Trimming took 5 bases from V and 6 from J; bases not matched to a gene: 6. Germline V gene lookup returns CDR1 SGHTA and CDR2 FQGTGA. CDR3 sequence: CASSPGLVGNEQFF. CDR3 sequence (DNA): TGTGCCAGCAGCCCGGGACTAGTCGGCAATGAGCAGTTCTTC.

In DNA form, the CDR3 reads TGCGCCAGCAGCCCCCCCGGGACAGGGAACACTGAAGCTTTCTTT. Protein product: CASSPPGTGNTEAFF. J is TRBJ1-1 and V is TRBV5-1; 8 bases line up with TRBD1. Trimming cost V 4 bases and J 1 base; bases outside gene matches: 6. This CDR3 has 15 amino acids. The germline V gene has CDR1 SGHRS and CDR2 YFSETQ. Complete variable domain (other parts from reference TRBV5-1 and TRBJ1-1): KAGVTQTPRYLIKTRGQQVTLSCSPISGHRSVSWYQQTPGQGLQFLFEYFSETQRNKGNFPGRFSGRQFSNSRSEMNVSTLELGDSALYLCASSPPGTGNTEAFFGQGTRLTVV.

V is TRBV7-2 and J is TRBJ2-2, with D possibly being TRBD2 (6 bases). Trimming cost V 5 bases and J 1 base, with 11 bases left between them. The length of the CDR3 is 15 residues. Germline V gene lookup returns CDR1 SGHTA and CDR2 FQGNSA. In DNA form, the CDR3 reads TGTGCCAGCAGCAAGACTAGGGTGAACACCGGGGAGCTGTTTTTT. This sequence encodes CASSKTRVNTGELFF.

The gene calls are TRBV5-1 and TRBJ1-2; 8 bases are a match to TRBD1. The junction had 4 bases not matched to a gene; V was cut back by 0 bases and J by 6 bases. The CDR3 consists of 14 residues. Germline CDR1 is SGHRS and CDR2 is YFSETQ. As DNA, the CDR3 is TGCGCCAGCAGCTTGGGGACAGGGCTGGATGGCTACACCTTC. The encoded protein is CASSLGTGLDGYTF.

The rearrangement links TRBV10-3 to TRBJ2-3, with 8 bases matching TRBD2. Germline CDR1 reads ENHRY; CDR2 reads SYGVKD. This CDR3 comprises 17 residues. J was trimmed by 2 bases and V by 2 bases; bases with no gene match: 9. The CDR3 coding sequence is TGTGCCATCAGTGAGCGAGGTAGCGGGGCCCTCACAGATACGCAGTATTTT. Its translation: CAISERGSGALTDTQYF.

V and J are TRBV27 and TRBJ1-1, with TRBD1 identical over 8 bases. This CDR3 has 17 amino acids. In germline, CDR1 is MNHEY, CDR2 SMNVEV (reference sequence). The junction had 14 bases not matched to a gene; V was cut back by 4 bases and J by 4 bases. CDR3 DNA sequence: TGTGCCAGCAGTTACCTAGACCCGCAGGGGGCTGGCACTGAAGCTTTCTTT. This encodes CASSYLDPQGAGTEAFF.

This chain links TRBV5-1 with TRBJ2-1; 14 bases fit TRBD2. The germline CDR1 and CDR2 sequences are SGHRS and YFSETQ. The CDR3 is 16 amino acids. The V and J ends lost 7 bases and 7 bases, in that order; junction bases with no gene match: 10. DNA for the CDR3: TGCGCCAGCTCTGGGACTAGCGGGAGAGGGGGGAATGAGCAGTTCTTC. Encoded protein: CASSGTSGRGGNEQFF.